The T cell receptor (beta chain) described here comes from a study of metastatic and nonmetastatic thyroid tumors. Study details: The study looked at repertoires side by side in blood and in tumor or nodule tissue from malignant and benign thyroid patients.

This clone was seen many times. Its antigen is still unknown. Other DNA sequences in the sample encode the same CDR3. Study-wide points: TCR beta diversity was reportedly significantly higher in malignant thyroid tumors than benign nodules, in blood and tumor.

In the study's own analysis: A classifier for distant metastasis in papillary thyroid cancer was constructed using CDR3 differences observed across clinicopathological groups. TCRdb re-called the PCR reads via MiXCR. V and J calls and clone size were set by TCRdb, not the authors. The table shows 85,000 to 100,000 clones, with 10% to 15% occurring only once. CDR1 MNHNS and CDR2 SASEGT come from the germline V gene. V dropped 5 bases and J dropped 8 bases, with 9 bases sitting between them. The CDR3 has 12 residues. Every patient was untreated before thyroid surgery. The material sequenced was blood. The chain has TRBV6-1 and TRBJ2-2; D perhaps matches TRBD1 (6 bases). The TCR was taken from a female donor with papillary thyroid cancer or a benign thyroid nodule (not recorded which). Some clones in this sample may be carry-over from other donors' samples. CDR3 nucleotide sequence: TGTGCCAGCAGTACGCAGGGGGGGGAGCTGTTTTTT. This sequence encodes CASSTQGGELFF.